Below are 29 T cell receptor beta chains sequenced from a single sample in a study of T cells in Graves' hyperthyroidism and ophthalmopathy. Amplified TCR beta CDR3 regions came from RNA transcripts. RT-PCR in the first round (using the HTBI primer set) targeted the TCR CDR3. TCRdb reanalysed the multiplex PCR reads using MiXCR and keeps one entry per CDR3 protein. The sample gives over 550,000 distinct CDR3 sequences, approximately 16% of which show up once; approximately 20% is in the top ten. The sequencing input was blood. Every receptor here comes from a woman in her late teens or twenties with Graves' hyperthyroidism.

At least ten counts were recorded for this clonotype. The chain has TRBV10-1 and TRBJ1-1; 7 bases align to TRBD1. Trimming took 8 bases from V and 7 from J; bases not matched to a gene: 10. Germline CDR1 WNHNN, CDR2 SYGVQD (reference sequence). The CDR3 length is 13 residues. The DNA of the CDR3 is TGCGCCAGCGGACAGGCAGGGTGGAATGAAGCTTTCTTT. It encodes CASGQAGWNEAFF.

This clonotype was found many times. A much larger clonotype is one base distant, so this may be a read error. The V and J genes are TRBV7-2 and TRBJ2-7; no definite D call. The V gene's germline CDR1 is SGHTA and CDR2 FQGNSA. The germline V and J ends were trimmed by 5 bases and 0 bases, with 5 bases remaining between them. This CDR3 has 12 amino acids. The CDR3 protein is CASSTSSYEQYF. The CDR3 DNA sequence: TGTGCCAGCAGCACGAGCTCCTACGAGCAGTACTTC.

This clonotype was detected only a few times. The gene calls are TRBV2 and TRBJ1-1; D is perhaps TRBD1 (5 bases). V dropped 9 bases and J dropped 0 bases, with 11 bases sitting between them. Germline V gene data show CDR1 as SNHLY and CDR2 as FYNNEI. The CDR3 runs to 13 residues. The CDR3 DNA is TGTGCCAGGTCGGGAGGGGTGAACACTGAAGCTTTCTTT. Translating it yields CARSGGVNTEAFF.

This clonotype was seen more than once but under ten times. The chain couples TRBV28 to TRBJ2-1; D is possibly TRBD1 (6 bases). The CDR3 length is 15 residues. V lost 5 bases, J lost 6 bases, and 17 bases lay in between. CDR1 MDHEN and CDR2 SYDVKM come from the germline V gene. The CDR3 region has the DNA TGTGCCAGCAGTCCCTCCTACTGGACAGTCAATGAGCAGTTCTTC. As protein: CASSPSYWTVNEQFF.

Turning to this clonotype: At one end the junction does not follow the germline gene, possibly because of a read error. The genes are TRBV3-1 and TRBJ1-1; D ambiguous. This CDR3 comprises 14 residues. Looked up from germline, CDR1 is LGHDT and CDR2 is YNNKEL (reference sequence). The CDR3 DNA reads as TGTGCCGGCAGCCAAGCTATCGGGAACACTGAAGCTTTCTTT. Amino acids: CAGSQAIGNTEAFF.

The chain combines TRBV7-9 with TRBJ2-7; the D is unclear. Germline CDR1 SEHNR, CDR2 FQNEAQ (reference sequence). V was shortened by 2 bases and J by 7 bases, with 18 bases between the two germline ends. CDR3 length equals 15 residues. This chain's CDR3 is CASSLQVRTPREQYF. CDR3 DNA sequence: TGTGCCAGCAGCTTACAAGTTCGGACCCCGCGGGAGCAGTACTTC.

Only a few counts were recorded for this clonotype. The chain has TRBV20-1 and TRBJ2-7; D is undetermined. Germline assignment: CDR1 DFQATT and CDR2 SNEGSKA (reference sequence). The CDR3 is 15 residues long. Deletions cut 6 bases from V and 3 bases from J, with 21 bases between. The CDR3 bases are TGCAGTGCCCCAAATCAACTGGACCTCAGCTACGAGCAGTACTTC. Its protein product is CSAPNQLDLSYEQYF.

This chain uses TRBV19 with TRBJ2-7; a weak D match, TRBD1 (6 bases). The CDR3 length is 13 residues. Germline-derived CDR1 and CDR2 are LNHDA and SQIVND (reference sequence). The germline V and J ends were trimmed by 5 bases and 3 bases, with 11 bases remaining between them. The CDR3 loop reads CASSGATGYEQYF. The CDR3 nucleotides are TGTGCCAGTAGTGGTGCGACAGGCTACGAGCAGTACTTC.

This sequence joins TRBV12-3 or TRBV12-4 and TRBJ2-7; tentative D call: TRBD1 (6 bases). The CDR3 sequence is 12 residues long. Trimming left V 3 bases short and J 6 bases short, with 9 bases between. CDR3 nucleotides: TGTGCCAGCAGTTTTACAGGGCTCGAGCAGTACTTC. This sequence encodes CASSFTGLEQYF.

The gene calls are TRBV19 and TRBJ1-1, with D perhaps matching TRBD1 (6 bases). The CDR3 runs 14 residues. The germline CDR1 and CDR2 sequences are LNHDA and SQIVND (reference sequence). With 3 bases removed from V and 3 bases from J, the gap between germline ends came to 11 bases. The CDR3 DNA reads TGTGCCAGTAGTATGAGGGGGGTTGACACTGAAGCTTTCTTT. This gives the protein CASSMRGVDTEAFF.

This chain uses TRBV19 with TRBJ2-5; 9 bases are a match to TRBD1. The V gene's germline CDR1 is LNHDA and CDR2 SQIVND (reference sequence). With V trimmed by 3 bases and J by 3 bases, 11 bases remained unmatched. This CDR3 has 17 residues. The CDR3 region is CASSIRQGERWKETQYF. Here the CDR3 DNA reads TGTGCCAGTAGTATCCGACAGGGGGAAAGATGGAAAGAGACCCAGTACTTC.

This clonotype has ten or more counts. This sequence joins TRBV6-2 or TRBV6-3 and TRBJ2-5; D ambiguous. Germline CDR1 MNHEY, CDR2 SVGEGT. The ends were cut back, 6 bases at V and 3 bases at J, with 23 bases in the middle. This CDR3 has 17 residues. The chain's CDR3 is CASRMVYRGDYKETQYF. The CDR3 nucleotides read TGTGCCAGCAGGATGGTATATCGCGGTGATTATAAAGAGACCCAGTACTTC.

The chain has TRBV10-2 and TRBJ2-1, with TRBD1 matching over 7 bases. This CDR3 spans 15 amino acids. J was trimmed by 0 bases and V by 8 bases; bases with no gene match: 7. Per the germline V gene, CDR1 is WSHSY and CDR2 is SAAADI. The CDR3 region is CASSWTGISYNEQFF. The CDR3 DNA reads TGCGCCAGCTCCTGGACAGGAATCTCCTACAATGAGCAGTTCTTC.

The rearrangement joins TRBV2 to TRBJ1-5; D not certain. Germline assignment: CDR1 SNHLY and CDR2 FYNNEI. The CDR3 has 15 amino acids. The ends were cut back, 4 bases at V and 2 bases at J, with 12 bases in the middle. The CDR3 reads CASSAPKGGNQPQHF. The CDR3 DNA follows: TGTGCCAGCAGTGCTCCCAAGGGCGGCAATCAGCCCCAGCATTTT.

The gene calls are TRBV19 and TRBJ2-1; D gene unclear. Germline V gene data show CDR1 as LNHDA and CDR2 as SQIVND (reference sequence). CDR3 length: 13 amino acids. Trimming pared 1 base from V and 10 bases from J, leaving 11 bases between. CDR3: CASSIVAESEQFF. The CDR3 coding sequence is TGTGCCAGTAGTATAGTGGCGGAGTCCGAGCAGTTCTTC.

This rearrangement joins TRBV5-4 to TRBJ2-2, with D unresolved. The CDR3 totals 15 residues. Germline V gene sequence: CDR1 SGHNT, CDR2 YYREEE (reference sequence). With 0 bases removed from V and 3 bases from J, the gap between germline ends came to 9 bases. The CDR3 loop reads CASSLDQWDTGELFF. CDR3 sequence (DNA): TGTGCCAGCAGCTTGGACCAGTGGGACACCGGGGAGCTGTTTTTT.

V usage is TRBV29-1 and J usage is TRBJ1-3; no firm D call. CDR3 length: 11 residues. Per germline, CDR1 SQVTM and CDR2 ANQGSEA. The CDR3 here is CSGYSGNTIYF. CDR3 DNA: TGCAGTGGTTACTCTGGAAACACCATATATTTT.

This clonotype was recorded at least ten times. The chain joins TRBV20-1 to TRBJ2-7; 8 nucleotides agree with TRBD2. CDR1 and CDR2 from the germline V gene are DFQATT and SNEGSKA (reference sequence). This CDR3 contains 11 residues. The CDR3 DNA reads as TGCAGCGGGACTAGTAACCACGAGCAGTACTTC. Translated: CSGTSNHEQYF.

As regards this clonotype: With a much larger clone just one base away, this may be a read error. The chain has TRBV20-1 and TRBJ2-7, with D unclear. The V and J ends lost 0 bases and 2 bases respectively, with 8 bases between them. CDR1 and CDR2 (germline): DFQATT, SNEGSKA (reference sequence). The CDR3 consists of 13 residues. DNA for the CDR3: TGCAGTGCTAGAGATAGGTGTGCCTACGAGCAGTACTTC. Translation: CSARDRCAYEQYF.

The chain recombines TRBV7-9 with TRBJ1-5; weak D call: TRBD1 (5 bases). Looked up from germline, CDR1 is SEHNR and CDR2 is FQNEAQ (reference sequence). Deletions cut 7 bases from V and 6 bases from J, with 19 bases between. The CDR3 sequence is 15 residues long. DNA of the CDR3: TGTGCCAGCACCCCGGGAGGGGATCGGAGTCAGCCCCAGCATTTT. Translated: CASTPGGDRSQPQHF.

CDR3 protein: CATSDRGAAITDTQYF. The CDR3, as DNA: TGTGCCACCAGTGATCGGGGGGCCGCCATCACAGATACGCAGTATTTT. The chain couples TRBV24-1 to TRBJ2-3; D perhaps matches TRBD2 (7 bases). Germline V CDR1 and CDR2: KGHDR, SFDVKD. V gave up 3 bases and J gave up 2 bases, with 14 bases separating them. This CDR3 region has 16 residues.

This chain links TRBV10-3 with TRBJ2-1, with TRBD2 identical over 15 bases. Germline values: CDR1 ENHRY, CDR2 SYGVKD. The CDR3 has 18 amino acids. Unmatched junction bases numbered 10, after V lost 3 bases and J lost 7 bases. CDR3 in amino acids: CAISDPGLAGGLGNEQFF. The CDR3 DNA sequence: TGTGCCATCAGTGACCCGGGACTAGCGGGAGGATTGGGGAATGAGCAGTTCTTC.

This clonotype showed up many times. This chain uses TRBV5-1 with TRBJ2-7, with 14 bases identical to TRBD2. The junction had 11 bases not matched to a gene; V was cut back by 2 bases and J by 4 bases. CDR3 length: 18 residues. Germline values: CDR1 SGHRS, CDR2 YFSETQ. CDR3 DNA sequence: TGCGCCAGCAGCTTCTTCGGGACTAGCGGGAGCTCCCAATACGAGCAGTACTTC. Translated: CASSFFGTSGSSQYEQYF.

This clonotype was found a few times. The chain joins TRBV12-3 or TRBV12-4 to TRBJ1-6; the D is unclear. The CDR3 loop spans 13 amino acids. V was trimmed by 7 bases and J by 6 bases, leaving 10 bases between them. CDR3 DNA: TGTGCCAGCACCTTTGACTTTAATTCACCCCTCCACTTT. This sequence encodes CASTFDFNSPLHF.

This CDR3 is CSAPVPRTADGYTF. The CDR3 DNA is TGCAGTGCTCCCGTCCCCAGGACAGCAGATGGCTACACCTTC. This chain links TRBV20-1 with TRBJ1-2, with D tentatively TRBD1 (6 bases). This CDR3 spans 14 amino acids. Between the trimmed V and J ends, which lost 5 bases and 6 bases, there was a span of 19 bases. Germline CDR1 reads DFQATT; CDR2 reads SNEGSKA (reference sequence).

This clonotype was detected a few times. V is TRBV7-8 and J is TRBJ1-2, with 8 bases fitting TRBD1. V shed 3 bases and J 2 bases; nucleotides not matched to a gene: 17. The germline V gene encodes CDR1 SGHVS and CDR2 FQNEAQ. This CDR3 spans 19 amino acids. CDR3 sequence reads: CASSLGRTGTSPMNYGYTF. CDR3 in DNA: TGTGCCAGCAGCTTGGGGAGGACAGGGACGAGTCCGATGAACTATGGCTACACCTTC.

This clonotype was observed many times. This chain uses TRBV24-1 with TRBJ1-2; 8 bases are a match to TRBD1. This CDR3 comprises 16 residues. The V gene's germline CDR1 is KGHDR and CDR2 SFDVKD. The trim removed 2 bases at V and 0 bases at J, leaving 4 bases unmatched. The CDR3 loop reads CATSDSRQGTNYGYTF. The CDR3, as DNA: TGTGCCACCAGTGATTCGAGACAGGGGACTAACTATGGCTACACCTTC.

The genes are TRBV29-1 and TRBJ2-5; possibly TRBD2 for D (6 bases). Trimming took 7 bases from V and 5 from J, leaving 17 bases between them. From germline, CDR1 is SQVTM and CDR2 ANQGSEA. The CDR3 runs 13 residues. For the CDR3, the DNA is TGCAGCGGGACCCAGGCAGGAGGGGAGACCCAGTACTTC. Its translation is CSGTQAGGETQYF.

This clonotype was recorded at least ten times. V usage is TRBV20-1 and J usage is TRBJ2-7; 8 bases match TRBD1. Germline V gene data show CDR1 as DFQATT and CDR2 as SNEGSKA (reference sequence). CDR3 size: 15 residues. Germline trimming cut 0 bases from V and 3 bases from J; bases unmatched to any gene: 7. In DNA, the CDR3 is TGCAGTGCTAGAGATTTGGAGGGACAGGACTACGAGCAGTACTTC. Its translation is CSARDLEGQDYEQYF.